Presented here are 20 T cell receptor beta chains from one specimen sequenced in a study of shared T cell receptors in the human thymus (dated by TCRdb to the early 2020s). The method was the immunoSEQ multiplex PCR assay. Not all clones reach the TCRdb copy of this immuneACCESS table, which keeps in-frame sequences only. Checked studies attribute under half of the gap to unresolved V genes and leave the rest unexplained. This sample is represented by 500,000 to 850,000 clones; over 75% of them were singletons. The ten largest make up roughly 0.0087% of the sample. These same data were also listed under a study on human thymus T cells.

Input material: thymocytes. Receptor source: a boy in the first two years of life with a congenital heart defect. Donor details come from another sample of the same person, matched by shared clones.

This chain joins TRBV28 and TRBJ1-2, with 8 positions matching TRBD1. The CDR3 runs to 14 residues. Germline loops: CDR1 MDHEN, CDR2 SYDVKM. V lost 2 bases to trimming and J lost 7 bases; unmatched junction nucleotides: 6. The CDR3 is CASSLDRGCSGYTF. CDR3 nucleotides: TGTGCCAGCAGTTTAGACAGGGGATGTAGTGGCTACACCTTC.

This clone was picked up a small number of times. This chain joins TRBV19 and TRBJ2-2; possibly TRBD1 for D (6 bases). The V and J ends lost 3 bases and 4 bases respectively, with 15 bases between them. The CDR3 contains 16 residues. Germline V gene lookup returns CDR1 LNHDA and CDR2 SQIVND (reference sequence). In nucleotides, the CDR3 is TGTGCCAGTAGTATTGAGGGACACGACTCCACCGGGGAGCTGTTTTTT. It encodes CASSIEGHDSTGELFF.

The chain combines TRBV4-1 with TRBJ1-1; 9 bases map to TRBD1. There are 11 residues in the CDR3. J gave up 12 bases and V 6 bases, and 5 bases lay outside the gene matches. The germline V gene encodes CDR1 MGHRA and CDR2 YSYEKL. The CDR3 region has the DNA TGCGCCAGCAGAGACAGGGGGAAATCTTTCTTT. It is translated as CASRDRGKSFF.

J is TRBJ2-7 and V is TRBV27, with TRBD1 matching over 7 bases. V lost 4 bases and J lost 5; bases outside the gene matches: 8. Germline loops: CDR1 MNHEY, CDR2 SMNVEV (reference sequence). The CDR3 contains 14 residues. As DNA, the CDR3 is TGTGCCAGCAGTTCGACAGGGAGATTAGACGAGCAGTACTTC. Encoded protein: CASSSTGRLDEQYF.

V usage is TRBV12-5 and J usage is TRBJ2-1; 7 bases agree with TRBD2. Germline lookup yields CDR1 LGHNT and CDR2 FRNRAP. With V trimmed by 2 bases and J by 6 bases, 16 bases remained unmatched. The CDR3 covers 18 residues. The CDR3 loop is CASGLPRTIRGEGNEQFF. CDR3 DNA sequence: TGTGCTAGTGGTTTGCCCCGGACTATCCGAGGGGAGGGCAATGAGCAGTTCTTC.

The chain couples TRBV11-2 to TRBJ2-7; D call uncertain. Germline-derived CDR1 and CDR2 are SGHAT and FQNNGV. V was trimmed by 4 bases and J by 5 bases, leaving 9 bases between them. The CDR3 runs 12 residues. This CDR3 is CASSSLGHEQYF. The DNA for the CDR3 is TGTGCCAGCAGCTCATTGGGCCACGAGCAGTACTTC.

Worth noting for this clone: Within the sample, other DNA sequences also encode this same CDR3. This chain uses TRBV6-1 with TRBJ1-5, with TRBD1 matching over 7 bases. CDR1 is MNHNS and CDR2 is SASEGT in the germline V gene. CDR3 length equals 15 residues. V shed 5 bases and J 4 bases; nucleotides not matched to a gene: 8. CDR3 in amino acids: CASSPRDRDNQPQHF. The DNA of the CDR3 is TGTGCCAGCAGTCCGCGGGACAGAGATAATCAGCCCCAGCATTTT.

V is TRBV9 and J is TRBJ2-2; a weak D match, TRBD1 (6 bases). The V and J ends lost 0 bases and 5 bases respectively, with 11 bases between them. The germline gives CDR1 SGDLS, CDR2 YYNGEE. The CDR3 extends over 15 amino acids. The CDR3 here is CASSVAGVGTGELFF. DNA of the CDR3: TGTGCCAGCAGCGTAGCAGGGGTAGGGACCGGGGAGCTGTTTTTT.

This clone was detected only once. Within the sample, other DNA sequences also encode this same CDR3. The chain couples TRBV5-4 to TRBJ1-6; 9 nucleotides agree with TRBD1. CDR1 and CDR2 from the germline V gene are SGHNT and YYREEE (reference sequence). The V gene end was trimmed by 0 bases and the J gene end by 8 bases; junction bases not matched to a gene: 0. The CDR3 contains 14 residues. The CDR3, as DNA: TGTGCCAGCAGCTTGGGGGACAGGGATTCACCCCTCCACTTT. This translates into CASSLGDRDSPLHF.

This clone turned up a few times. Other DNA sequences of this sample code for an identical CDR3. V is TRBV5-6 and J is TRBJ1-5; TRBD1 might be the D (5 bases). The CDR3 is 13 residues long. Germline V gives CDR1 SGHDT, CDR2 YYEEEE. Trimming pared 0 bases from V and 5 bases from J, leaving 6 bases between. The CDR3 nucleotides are TGTGCCAGCAGCTTGGGGGGGGATCAGCCCCAGCATTTT. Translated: CASSLGGDQPQHF. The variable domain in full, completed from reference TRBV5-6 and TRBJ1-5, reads DAGVTQSPTHLIKTRGQQVTLRCSPKSGHDTVSWYQQALGQGPQFIFQYYEEEERQRGNFPDRFSGHQFPNYSSELNVNALLLGDSALYLCASSLGGDQPQHFGDGTRLSIL.

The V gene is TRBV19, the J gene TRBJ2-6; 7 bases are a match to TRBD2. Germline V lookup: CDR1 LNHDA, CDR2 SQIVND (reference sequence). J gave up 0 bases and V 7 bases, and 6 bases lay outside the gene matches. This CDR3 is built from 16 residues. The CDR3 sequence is CASTIGGSSGANVLTF. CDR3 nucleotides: TGTGCCAGTACCATCGGGGGGAGCTCTGGGGCCAACGTCCTGACTTTC.

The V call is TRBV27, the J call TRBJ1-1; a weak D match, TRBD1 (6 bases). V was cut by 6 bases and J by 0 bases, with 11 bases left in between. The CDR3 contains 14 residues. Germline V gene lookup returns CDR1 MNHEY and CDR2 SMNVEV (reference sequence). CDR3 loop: CASSRGQMNTEAFF. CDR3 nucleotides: TGTGCCAGCAGCAGGGGCCAAATGAACACTGAAGCTTTCTTT.

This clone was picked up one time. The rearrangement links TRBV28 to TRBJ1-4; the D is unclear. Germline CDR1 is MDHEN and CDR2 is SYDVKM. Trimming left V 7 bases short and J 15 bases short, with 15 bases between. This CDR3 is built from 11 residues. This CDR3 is CASTADKWVFF. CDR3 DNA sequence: TGTGCCAGCACCGCTGACAAATGGGTGTTTTTT.

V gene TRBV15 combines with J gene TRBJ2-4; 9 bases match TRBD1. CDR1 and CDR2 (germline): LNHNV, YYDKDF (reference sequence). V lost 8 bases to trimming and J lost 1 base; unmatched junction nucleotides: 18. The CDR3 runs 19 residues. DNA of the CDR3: TGTGCCACCGGGAACCGGGACAGGGTATCTGATTGGGCCAAAAACATTCAGTACTTC. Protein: CATGNRDRVSDWAKNIQYF. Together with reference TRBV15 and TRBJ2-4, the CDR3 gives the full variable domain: DAMVIQNPRYQVTQFGKPVTLSCSQTLNHNVMYWYQQKSSQAPKLLFHYYDKDFNNEADTPDNFQSRRPNTSFCFLDIRSPGLGDTAMYLCATGNRDRVSDWAKNIQYFGAGTRLSVL.

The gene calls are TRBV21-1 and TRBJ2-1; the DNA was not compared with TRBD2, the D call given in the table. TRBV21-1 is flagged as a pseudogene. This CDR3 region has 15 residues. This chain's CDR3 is CASSSAHLATDEQFF. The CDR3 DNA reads TGTGCCAGCAGCAGCGCTCACCTAGCGACCGATGAGCAGTTCTTC.

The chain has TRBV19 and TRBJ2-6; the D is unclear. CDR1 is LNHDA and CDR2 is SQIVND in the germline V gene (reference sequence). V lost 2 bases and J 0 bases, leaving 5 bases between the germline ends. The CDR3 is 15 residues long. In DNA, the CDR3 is TGTGCCAGTAGTATAAGTAGCTCTGGGGCCAACGTCCTGACTTTC. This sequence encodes CASSISSSGANVLTF.

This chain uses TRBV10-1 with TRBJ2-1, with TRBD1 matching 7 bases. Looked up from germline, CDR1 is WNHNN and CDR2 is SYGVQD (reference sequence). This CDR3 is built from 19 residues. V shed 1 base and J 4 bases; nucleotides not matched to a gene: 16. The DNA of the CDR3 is TGCGCCAGCAGTGAGTTTAAAGACCGACAGGGAGAATCGTACAATGAGCAGTTCTTC. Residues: CASSEFKDRQGESYNEQFF.

CDR3 coding DNA: TGTGCAAGTCGCTTACCAGTTGGGAACACTGAAGCTTTCTTT. Amino acid sequence: CASRLPVGNTEAFF. The chain joins TRBV12-2 to TRBJ1-1; TRBD1 was called by the table and not checked on the DNA. TRBV12-2 constitutes a pseudogene. This CDR3 region has 14 residues.

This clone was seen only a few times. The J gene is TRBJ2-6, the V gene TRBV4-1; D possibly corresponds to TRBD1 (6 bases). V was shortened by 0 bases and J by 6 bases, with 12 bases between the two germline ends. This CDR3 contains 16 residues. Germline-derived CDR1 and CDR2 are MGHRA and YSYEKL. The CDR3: CASSQEIQGAANVLTF. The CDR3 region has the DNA TGCGCCAGCAGCCAAGAGATACAGGGTGCGGCCAACGTCCTGACTTTC.

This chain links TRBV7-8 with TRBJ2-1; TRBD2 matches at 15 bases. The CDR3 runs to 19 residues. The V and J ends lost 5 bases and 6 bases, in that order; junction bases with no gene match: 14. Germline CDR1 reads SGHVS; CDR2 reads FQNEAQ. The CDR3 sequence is CASSPTGLAGGPKGNEQFF. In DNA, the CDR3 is TGTGCCAGCAGCCCCACAGGACTAGCGGGAGGGCCTAAAGGCAATGAGCAGTTCTTC. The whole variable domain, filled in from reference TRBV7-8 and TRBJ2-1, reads GAGVSQSPRYKVAKRGQDVALRCDPISGHVSLFWYQQALGQGPEFLTYFQNEAQLDKSGLPSDRFFAERPEGSVSTLKIQRTQQEDSAVYLCASSPTGLAGGPKGNEQFFGPGTRLTVL.